This T cell receptor beta chain was found in a study of T cell responses to AZD1222 COVID-19 vaccine. The protocol was immunoSEQ multiplex PCR, while the TCRdb copy is restricted to in-frame clones and leaves out a portion. The sample records 90,000 or so clones, over 75% being singletons. Study-level results: Just a handful of people given AZD1222 tested seropositive at baseline.

The CDR3 length is 13 residues. CDR1 and CDR2 (germline): DFQATT, SNEGSKA (reference sequence). Trimming cost V 3 bases and J 5 bases, with 13 bases left between them. As regards this clone: Its antigen remains unknown.

This TCR derives from an adult in good health. This rearrangement joins TRBV20-1 to TRBJ1-2; D may be TRBD1 (5 bases). Sequencing used peripheral blood, obtained on day 0 of AZD1222 vaccination. The chain's CDR3 is CSASDSEGYGYTF. In nucleotides, the CDR3 is TGCAGTGCTAGTGACAGCGAAGGGTATGGCTACACCTTC.